The 30 T cell receptor beta chains in this list originate from one sample, sequenced in a study of blood T cell repertoires in COVID-19. TCRdb's table, derived via immunoSEQ multiplex PCR, lists solely in-frame clones and lacks some. Among around 68,000 clones, approximately 79% were seen once, and the ten largest hold approximately 9.2%. Source material: peripheral blood. The receptors originated from a woman aged 45-65 years with acute or convalescent COVID-19.

The chain couples TRBV19 to TRBJ1-4; a weak D match, TRBD1 (5 bases). Germline V gene sequence: CDR1 LNHDA, CDR2 SQIVND (reference sequence). The CDR3 extends over 14 amino acids. Between the trimmed V and J ends, which lost 4 bases and 2 bases, there was a span of 8 bases. In DNA, the CDR3 is TGTGCCAGTAGTAAGACAGAGACTAATGAAAAACTGTTTTTT. It translates to CASSKTETNEKLFF.

CDR3 sequence reads: CASSYLDRGTEAFF. DNA of the CDR3: TGTGCCAGCAGCTATCTGGACAGGGGGACTGAAGCTTTCTTT. The chain employs TRBV27 and TRBJ1-1; 10 bases line up with TRBD1. The CDR3 length is 14 residues. V dropped 6 bases and J dropped 5; count of bases not matched to a gene: 6. CDR1 is MNHEY, CDR2 SMNVEV, per germline (reference sequence).

This rearrangement joins TRBV7-2 to TRBJ1-2; D unresolved. Germline CDR1 and CDR2: SGHTA and FQGNSA. The CDR3 is 14 amino acids. V was shortened by 6 bases and J by 5 bases, with 16 bases between the two germline ends. CDR3 sequence (DNA): TGTGCCAGCAGTCCAGCGGGTGGGTGGTATGGCTACACCTTC. Protein sequence: CASSPAGGWYGYTF.

The gene calls are TRBV24-1 and TRBJ1-2; D may be TRBD1 (5 bases). Germline-derived CDR1 and CDR2 are KGHDR and SFDVKD. Trimming stripped 3 bases from V and 1 base from J, with 5 bases between. This CDR3 spans 13 amino acids. CDR3 sequence reads: CATSDQGNYGYTF. In DNA form, the CDR3 reads TGTGCCACCAGTGATCAGGGTAACTATGGCTACACCTTC.

DNA of the CDR3: TGTGCCAGCAGTTACTCGAAGGACAGGGGTTATGGCTACACCTTC. Amino acid sequence: CASSYSKDRGYGYTF. The chain carries TRBV6-2 or TRBV6-3 and TRBJ1-2, with 9 bases lining up with TRBD1. J lost 5 bases, V lost 0 bases, and 4 bases had no gene match. Per the germline V gene, CDR1 is MNHEY and CDR2 is SVGEGT. The CDR3 consists of 15 residues.

The chain links TRBV18 to TRBJ2-7; TRBD2 aligns across 11 bases. V trimming: 6 bases; J trimming: 4 bases; junction bases outside the gene matches: 8. The CDR3 sequence is 15 residues long. Germline loops: CDR1 KGHSH, CDR2 LQKENI. CDR3 DNA sequence: TGTGCCAGCTCGCGGACAGGGACTAGCGGTTACGAGCAGTACTTC. This sequence encodes CASSRTGTSGYEQYF.

The chain is built from TRBV5-6 and TRBJ1-3; D might be TRBD1 (6 bases). Germline assignment: CDR1 SGHDT and CDR2 YYEEEE. Trimming removed 4 bases at V and 1 base at J, with 12 bases between. There are 15 residues in the CDR3. The CDR3 spells CASSPTGLSGNTIYF. For the CDR3, the DNA is TGTGCCAGCAGCCCTACAGGGTTATCTGGAAACACCATATATTTT.

The chain carries TRBV30 and TRBJ2-1; 8 bases line up with TRBD2. CDR1 and CDR2 from the germline V gene are GTSNPN and SVGIG (reference sequence). The CDR3 contains 14 residues. V was pared by 2 bases and J by 5 bases, with 5 bases of the junction left unmatched. The CDR3 spells CAWSTGLGHNEQFF. CDR3 DNA: TGTGCCTGGAGTACGGGACTAGGACACAATGAGCAGTTCTTC.

The chain employs TRBV19 and TRBJ1-5; TRBD1 matches 7 bases. Germline V gene data show CDR1 as LNHDA and CDR2 as SQIVND (reference sequence). This CDR3 has 15 residues. Trimming at V came to 4 bases and at J to 0 bases, leaving 3 bases not matched to a gene. The chain's CDR3 is CASSKGAYSNQPQHF. The DNA for the CDR3 is TGTGCCAGTAGTAAGGGGGCCTATAGCAATCAGCCCCAGCATTTT. The whole variable domain, remainder taken from reference TRBV19 and TRBJ1-5, is DGGITQSPKYLFRKEGQNVTLSCEQNLNHDAMYWYRQDPGQGLRLIYYSQIVNDFQKGDIAEGYSVSREKKESFPLTVTSAQKNPTAFYLCASSKGAYSNQPQHFGDGTRLSIL.

The chain links TRBV29-1 to TRBJ1-1, with TRBD1 matching over 8 bases. V trimming: 6 bases; J trimming: 6 bases; junction bases outside the gene matches: 6. Germline V gene data show CDR1 as SQVTM and CDR2 as ANQGSEA. The CDR3 is made up of 12 amino acids. CDR3 coding DNA: TGCAGCGTAGGGGACAGGAGGGCTGAAGCTTTCTTT. Translating gives CSVGDRRAEAFF.

The chain carries TRBV28 and TRBJ2-3; a weak D match, TRBD1 (6 bases). There are 16 residues in the CDR3. CDR1 and CDR2 (germline): MDHEN, SYDVKM. V was pared by 5 bases and J by 10 bases, with 25 bases between. DNA for the CDR3: TGTGCCAGCAGTCTGACAGGACGCGACTTCCCCCCACCGCAGTATTTT. As protein: CASSLTGRDFPPPQYF.

V and J are TRBV18 and TRBJ2-1; 11 bases match TRBD2. CDR1 KGHSH and CDR2 LQKENI come from the germline V gene. This CDR3 has 16 residues. V was pared by 3 bases and J by 9 bases, with 10 bases of the junction left unmatched. CDR3 DNA: TGTGCCAGCTCACCCCGGACTAGCGGGCAGAGTGGTGAGCAGTTCTTC. The encoded protein is CASSPRTSGQSGEQFF. The full variable domain, rest sourced from reference TRBV18 and TRBJ2-1, is NAGVMQNPRHLVRRRGQEARLRCSPMKGHSHVYWYRQLPEEGLKFMVYLQKENIIDESGMPKERFSAEFPKEGPSILRIQQVVRGDSAAYFCASSPRTSGQSGEQFFGPGTRLTVL.

J is TRBJ2-3 and V is TRBV30, with 9 bases identical to TRBD2. This CDR3 spans 14 amino acids. Germline V gene sequence: CDR1 GTSNPN, CDR2 SVGIG (reference sequence). J gave up 2 bases and V 4 bases, and 4 bases lay outside the gene matches. The CDR3 bases are TGTGCCTGGACTAGCGGGATTGTCACAGATACGCAGTATTTT. Protein product: CAWTSGIVTDTQYF.

J is TRBJ1-4 and V is TRBV5-1; 7 positions agree with TRBD1. The CDR3 sequence is 15 residues long. Germline CDR1 is SGHRS and CDR2 is YFSETQ. The trim removed 2 bases at V and 7 bases at J, leaving 8 bases unmatched. The CDR3 nucleotides read TGCGCCAGCAGCTTTAAGGGGGCGCAAGGTGAAAAACTGTTTTTT. Encoded protein: CASSFKGAQGEKLFF.

The chain combines TRBV5-1 with TRBJ1-1, with D possibly matching TRBD1 (6 bases). The germline V gene has CDR1 SGHRS and CDR2 YFSETQ. The CDR3 has 18 amino acids. The V and J ends lost 0 bases and 0 bases respectively, with 18 bases between them. The chain's CDR3 is CASSLGSKGVSMNTEAFF. DNA for the CDR3: TGCGCCAGCAGCTTGGGTAGTAAGGGGGTCTCCATGAACACTGAAGCTTTCTTT.

This rearrangement joins TRBV27 to TRBJ1-1; TRBD1 agrees at 7 bases. Trimming cost V 5 bases and J 3 bases; bases outside gene matches: 6. Looked up from germline, CDR1 is MNHEY and CDR2 is SMNVEV (reference sequence). This CDR3 is built from 14 residues. The CDR3 DNA follows: TGTGCCAGCAGTCCCCTGACAGGGCACACTGAAGCTTTCTTT. It yields the protein CASSPLTGHTEAFF.

This clone showed up many times. The DNA of the CDR3 is TGTGCCAGCAGTCCCCCAGTTGATAGCGCGGGGGAGCTGTTTTTT. Encoded protein: CASSPPVDSAGELFF. The rearrangement links TRBV6-5 to TRBJ2-2, with D maybe TRBD2 (5 bases). Germline V gives CDR1 MNHEY, CDR2 SVGAGI. CDR3 length: 15 amino acids. Trimming left V 5 bases short and J 8 bases short, with 18 bases between.

This chain links TRBV20-1 with TRBJ1-5, with D possibly being TRBD1 (5 bases). Germline loops: CDR1 DFQATT, CDR2 SNEGSKA (reference sequence). This CDR3 has 16 residues. The V and J ends lost 3 bases and 0 bases respectively, with 15 bases between them. The CDR3 here is CSASFEGVYSNQPQHF. The CDR3, as DNA: TGCAGTGCTAGTTTTGAAGGGGTTTATAGCAATCAGCCCCAGCATTTT.

This chain joins TRBV9 and TRBJ1-2, with D maybe TRBD1 (6 bases). The CDR3 length is 15 residues. Trimming took off 0 bases at V and 0 bases at J, with 9 bases between the two ends. Germline V lookup: CDR1 SGDLS, CDR2 YYNGEE. In DNA form, the CDR3 reads TGTGCCAGCAGCGTAGGGACAGCGACTAACTATGGCTACACCTTC. Its protein is CASSVGTATNYGYTF.

The chain uses TRBV28 and TRBJ1-5, with D uncertain. CDR1 MDHEN and CDR2 SYDVKM come from the germline V gene. V was trimmed by 6 bases and J by 0 bases, leaving 18 bases between them. The CDR3 is made up of 17 amino acids. The CDR3 sequence is CASRTELDIYSNQPQHF. CDR3 nucleotide sequence: TGTGCCAGCAGGACGGAGTTGGATATATATAGCAATCAGCCCCAGCATTTT.

The chain has TRBV11-2 and TRBJ2-1; 8 bases line up with TRBD2. Germline lookup yields CDR1 SGHAT and CDR2 FQNNGV. Unmatched junction bases numbered 11, after V lost 6 bases and J lost 7 bases. The CDR3 loop spans 15 amino acids. The CDR3 nucleotides read TGTGCCAGCAGGGATAGCGGGGCTAGCGGGAATGAGCAGTTCTTC. It yields the protein CASRDSGASGNEQFF.

The table lists this clone with many counts. V and J are TRBV28 and TRBJ2-5; D ambiguous. Trimming took 8 bases from V and 4 from J, leaving 17 bases between them. From germline, CDR1 is MDHEN and CDR2 SYDVKM. The CDR3 loop spans 14 amino acids. For the CDR3, the DNA is TGTGCCAGCTCGGGTCCCATTCACGGAGAGACCCAGTACTTC. It encodes CASSGPIHGETQYF.

This chain uses TRBV7-3 with TRBJ2-1; TRBD1 matches 7 bases. After removal of 5 bases from V and 7 bases from J, the junction contained 11 bases not matched to a gene. The CDR3 runs to 15 residues. The V gene's germline CDR1 is SGHTA and CDR2 FQGTGA. CDR3 loop: CASSPAGTESNEQFF. The CDR3 nucleotides read TGTGCCAGCAGCCCCGCCGGGACAGAGTCGAATGAGCAGTTCTTC.

This chain links TRBV30 with TRBJ1-4, with 9 positions matching TRBD1. V lost 2 bases and J lost 5; bases outside the gene matches: 9. The germline V gene has CDR1 GTSNPN and CDR2 SVGIG (reference sequence). The CDR3 runs 16 residues. CDR3 loop: CAWSTGQGGKNEKLFF. DNA of the CDR3: TGTGCCTGGAGTACGGGACAGGGCGGAAAGAATGAAAAACTGTTTTTT. Based on the CDR3 plus reference TRBV30 and TRBJ1-4, the full variable domain is SQTIHQWPATLVQPVGSPLSLECTVEGTSNPNLYWYRQAAGRGLQLLFYSVGIGQISSEVPQNLSASRPQDRQFILSSKKLLLSDSGFYLCAWSTGQGGKNEKLFFGSGTQLSVL.

The genes are TRBV11-2 and TRBJ1-4, with D unclear. CDR3 length: 17 residues. V dropped 1 base and J dropped 4 bases, with 16 bases sitting between them. Germline V gives CDR1 SGHAT, CDR2 FQNNGV. The CDR3 is CASSLGVWANGNEKLFF. DNA of the CDR3: TGTGCCAGCAGCTTAGGCGTCTGGGCGAATGGTAATGAAAAACTGTTTTTT.

The rearrangement links TRBV27 to TRBJ2-7, with a weak D call TRBD1 (6 bases). CDR3 length equals 16 residues. Trimming took 5 bases from V and 2 from J, leaving 19 bases between them. The V gene's germline CDR1 is MNHEY and CDR2 SMNVEV (reference sequence). The CDR3 DNA reads TGTGCCAGCAGTATAATCGGAAAAGGACAGACCTACGAGCAGTACTTC. As protein: CASSIIGKGQTYEQYF.

The chain recombines TRBV9 with TRBJ2-1; TRBD1 agrees at 10 bases. Trimming took 3 bases from V and 6 from J; bases not matched to a gene: 12. The CDR3 is 17 amino acids. Germline assignment: CDR1 SGDLS and CDR2 YYNGEE. The CDR3 loop is CASSATSPGQGINEQFF. CDR3 nucleotide sequence: TGTGCCAGCAGCGCTACCTCTCCGGGACAGGGGATCAATGAGCAGTTCTTC.

The V and J genes are TRBV7-2 and TRBJ1-2; TRBD1 aligns across 7 bases. Germline V CDR1 and CDR2: SGHTA, FQGNSA. V was pared by 6 bases and J by 1 base, with 2 bases of the junction left unmatched. The CDR3 consists of 13 residues. The CDR3 DNA sequence: TGTGCCAGCAGTAGGGACAGTAACTATGGCTACACCTTC. Its protein is CASSRDSNYGYTF.

This chain connects TRBV6-4 to TRBJ2-1; 11 bases are shared with TRBD1. The trim removed 6 bases at V and 12 bases at J, leaving 7 bases unmatched. The CDR3 is 13 residues long. Germline V CDR1 and CDR2: MRHNA, SNTAGT. CDR3 loop: CASSRDRGYAQFF. CDR3 coding DNA: TGTGCCAGCAGCCGGGACAGGGGGTACGCGCAGTTCTTC.

The rearrangement links TRBV20-1 to TRBJ2-6; no clear D gene. Trimming took 3 bases from V and 0 from J, leaving 12 bases between them. The germline V gene has CDR1 DFQATT and CDR2 SNEGSKA (reference sequence). The CDR3 has 16 residues. The CDR3 region has the DNA TGCAGTGCTAGTACAGCCCTAAGCTCTGGGGCCAACGTCCTGACTTTC. Its translation is CSASTALSSGANVLTF.